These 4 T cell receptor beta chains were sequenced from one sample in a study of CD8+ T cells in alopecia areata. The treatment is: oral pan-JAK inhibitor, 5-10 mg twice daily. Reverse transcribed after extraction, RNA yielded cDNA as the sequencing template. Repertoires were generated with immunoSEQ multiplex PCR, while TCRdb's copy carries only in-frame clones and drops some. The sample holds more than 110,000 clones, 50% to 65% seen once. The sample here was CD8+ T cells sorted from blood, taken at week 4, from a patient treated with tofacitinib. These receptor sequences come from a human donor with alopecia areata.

The CDR3 region is CSVLLAGDTKNTGELFF. Here the CDR3 DNA reads TGCAGCGTCTTACTAGCGGGAGATACTAAGAACACCGGGGAGCTGTTTTTT. The gene calls are TRBV29-1 and TRBJ2-2; 11 nucleotides line up with TRBD2. Germline trimming cut 6 bases from V and 1 base from J; bases unmatched to any gene: 10. Germline V CDR1 and CDR2: SQVTM, ANQGSEA. The CDR3 is 17 amino acids.

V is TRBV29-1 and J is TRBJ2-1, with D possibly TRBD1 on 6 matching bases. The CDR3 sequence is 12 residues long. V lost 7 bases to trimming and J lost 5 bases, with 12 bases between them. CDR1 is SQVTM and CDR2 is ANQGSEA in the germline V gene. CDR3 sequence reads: CSDTDRNNEQFF. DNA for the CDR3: TGCAGCGATACGGACAGAAACAATGAGCAGTTCTTC.

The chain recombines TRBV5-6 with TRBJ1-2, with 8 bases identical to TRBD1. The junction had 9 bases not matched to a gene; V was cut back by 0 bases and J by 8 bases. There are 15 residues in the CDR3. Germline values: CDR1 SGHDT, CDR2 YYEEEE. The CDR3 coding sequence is TGTGCCAGCAGCTTGGCGGGGGGACAGGTCTACGGCTACACCTTC. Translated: CASSLAGGQVYGYTF.

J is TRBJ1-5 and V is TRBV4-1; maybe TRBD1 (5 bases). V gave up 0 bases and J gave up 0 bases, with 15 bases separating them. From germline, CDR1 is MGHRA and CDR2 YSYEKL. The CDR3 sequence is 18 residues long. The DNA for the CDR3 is TGCGCCAGCAGCCAAGATCATTACAGGAAGTATAGCAATCAGCCCCAGCATTTT. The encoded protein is CASSQDHYRKYSNQPQHF.